This entry describes one T cell receptor (beta chain). The assay was immunoSEQ multiplex PCR, and TCRdb's table has in-frame clones only and misses some. The data hold 85,000 to 90,000 clones, with 72% observed a single time. The sample belongs to a study of radiotherapy plus CTLA-4 blockade in lung cancer. Study information: Objective response rate was roughly 19%; disease control rate, around 30%.

The sample in question was peripheral blood, obtained from a patient treated with radiotherapy plus ipilimumab. The clonotype originates from a human donor with non-small cell lung cancer that progressed on radiotherapy plus ipilimumab.

For the CDR3, the DNA is TGTGCCAGCAGCGAAGCCAGCCTGCTGAACACTGAAGCTTTCTTT. Translating gives CASSEASLLNTEAFF. The chain has TRBV7-3 and TRBJ1-1; no reliable D call. The CDR3 contains 15 residues. Trimming cost V 5 bases and J 0 bases, with 13 bases left between them. The germline V gene encodes CDR1 SGHTA and CDR2 FQGTGA.